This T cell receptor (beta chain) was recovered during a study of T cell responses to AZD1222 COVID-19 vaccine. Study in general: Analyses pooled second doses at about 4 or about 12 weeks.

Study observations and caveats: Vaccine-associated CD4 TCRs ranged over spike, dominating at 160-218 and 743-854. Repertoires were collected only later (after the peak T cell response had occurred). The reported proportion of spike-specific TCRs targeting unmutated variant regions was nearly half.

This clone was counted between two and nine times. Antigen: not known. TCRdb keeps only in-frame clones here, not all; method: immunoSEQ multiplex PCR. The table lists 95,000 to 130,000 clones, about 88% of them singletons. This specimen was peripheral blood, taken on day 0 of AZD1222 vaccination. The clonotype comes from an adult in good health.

In DNA, the CDR3 is TGTGCCAGCCACGACGAGACAGGGGGGAACACTGAAGCTTTCTTT. Amino acid sequence: CASHDETGGNTEAFF. The rearrangement links TRBV6-1 to TRBJ1-1; 9 bases are shared with TRBD1. Looked up from germline, CDR1 is MNHNS and CDR2 is SASEGT. Trimming at V came to 8 bases and at J to 1 base, leaving 8 bases not matched to a gene. CDR3 length: 15 residues.